This TCR beta chain originates from a study of cytomegalovirus exposure and HLA in healthy donors. The CDR3 consists of 15 residues. Germline CDR1 and CDR2: SGHRS and YFSETQ. The V end lost 2 bases, the J end lost 6 bases, and 17 bases lay between the germline ends. The PCR had 60 Vbeta and 13 Jbeta primers. TCRdb keeps only in-frame clones here, not all; method: immunoSEQ multiplex PCR. The repertoire holds about 170,000 clones, more than 80% seen once, with about 2.4% in the top ten. On this clone itself: Its specificity is not known.

Study conclusions and caveats: It has been reported that TCR beta sequences accurately predicted the HLA-A and HLA-B alleles of most subjects. Later on, an analysis found that several of the most significant clusters appeared to be linked to common viral pathogens, which included parvovirus B19. In vitro assays verified that a few CMV-associated chains recognized CMV antigens specifically.

Sequencing used PBMCs. The gene calls are TRBV5-1 and TRBJ1-1; D is undetermined. The TCR sequence derives from a male donor in good health and CMV-seronegative. The CDR3 sequence: CASSLAFIDGAEAFF. The CDR3 DNA reads TGCGCCAGCAGCTTAGCCTTTATCGACGGGGCTGAAGCTTTCTTT.